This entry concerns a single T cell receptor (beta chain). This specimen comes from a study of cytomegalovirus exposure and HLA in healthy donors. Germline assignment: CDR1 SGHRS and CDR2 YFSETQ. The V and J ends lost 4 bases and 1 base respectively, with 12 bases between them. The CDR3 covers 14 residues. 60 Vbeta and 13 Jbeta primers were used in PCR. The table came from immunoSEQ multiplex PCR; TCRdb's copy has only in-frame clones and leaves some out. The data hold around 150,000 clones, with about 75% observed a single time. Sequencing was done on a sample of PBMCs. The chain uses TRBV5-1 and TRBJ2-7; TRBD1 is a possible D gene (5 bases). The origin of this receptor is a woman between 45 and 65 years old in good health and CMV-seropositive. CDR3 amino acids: CASSPPDRSYEQYF. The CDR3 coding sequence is TGCGCCAGCAGCCCCCCAGACAGATCCTACGAGCAGTACTTC.